This T cell receptor (beta chain) emerged from a study of neurological immune-mediated disorders. Trimming took off 2 bases at V and 5 bases at J, with 7 bases between the two ends. The CDR3 runs to 12 residues. Looked up from germline, CDR1 is SGHVS and CDR2 is FNYEAQ. Specified time point: technical triplicate 1. TCRdb ran MiXCR on the 5' RACE reads and lists one entry per CDR3 protein. The data contain fewer than 45,000 distinct CDR3 sequences, approximately 10% of them seen just once; the ten biggest clones take up around 4%. This clonotype is classed as medium-sized. The chain recombines TRBV7-6 with TRBJ2-7; D is unresolved. Sequencing was carried out using PBMCs. This sequence originates from a man aged 55 to 69 with HTLV-1-associated myelopathy (HAM/TSP). CDR3 sequence: CASSLPGHEQYF. The DNA of the CDR3 is TGTGCCAGCAGCTTACCTGGGCACGAGCAGTACTTC. Variable domain in full (rest from reference TRBV7-6 and TRBJ2-7): GAGVSQSPRYKVTKRGQDVALRCDPISGHVSLYWYRQALGQGPEFLTYFNYEAQQDKSGLPNDRFSAERPEGSISTLTIQRTEQRDSAMYRCASSLPGHEQYFGPGTRLTVT.